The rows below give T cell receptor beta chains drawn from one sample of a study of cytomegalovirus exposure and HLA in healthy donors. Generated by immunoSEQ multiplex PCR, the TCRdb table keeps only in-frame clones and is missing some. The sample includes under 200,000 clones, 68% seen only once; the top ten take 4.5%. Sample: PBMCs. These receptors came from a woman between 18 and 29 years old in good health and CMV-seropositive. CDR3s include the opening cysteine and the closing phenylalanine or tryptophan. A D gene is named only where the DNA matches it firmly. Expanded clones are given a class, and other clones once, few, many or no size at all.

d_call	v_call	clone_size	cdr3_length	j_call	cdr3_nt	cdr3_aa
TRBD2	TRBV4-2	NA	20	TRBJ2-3	TGTGCCAGCAGCCCCAAGTCGTCCTTAGCGGGAGTAAGGGTCACAGATACGCAGTATTTT	CASSPKSSLAGVRVTDTQYF
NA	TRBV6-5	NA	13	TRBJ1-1	TGTGCCAGCAGCGTCTCTGGTGCGGGCGAAGCTTTCTTT	CASSVSGAGEAFF
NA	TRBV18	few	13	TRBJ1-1	TGTGCCAGCTCGCTCAACAGTAACACTGAAGCTTTCTTT	CASSLNSNTEAFF
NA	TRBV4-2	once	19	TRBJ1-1	TGTGCCAGCAGCCAAGACTTATGGCGGCCCGAAGGGGTGAACACTGAAGCTTTCTTT	CASSQDLWRPEGVNTEAFF
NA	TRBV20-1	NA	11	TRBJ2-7	TGCAGTGCTAGCCCCAACTACGAGCAGTACTTC	CSASPNYEQYF
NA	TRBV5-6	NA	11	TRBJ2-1	TGTGCCAGCAGCCTTTACAATGAGCAGTTCTTC	CASSLYNEQFF
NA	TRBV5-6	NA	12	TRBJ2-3	TGTGCCAGCAGCTTGGCGACAGATACGCAGTATTTT	CASSLATDTQYF
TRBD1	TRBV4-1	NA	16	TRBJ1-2	TGCGCCAGCAGCGTGCGACGGGACAGGGGGGTCCATGGCTACACCTTC	CASSVRRDRGVHGYTF
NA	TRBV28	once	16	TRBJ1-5	TGTGCCAGCAGTTTATTGAACAGGGACCCTTCTCAGCCCCAGCATTTT	CASSLLNRDPSQPQHF
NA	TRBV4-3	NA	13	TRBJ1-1	TGCGCCAGCAGGCGTACAGGGAACACTGAAGCTTTCTTT	CASRRTGNTEAFF
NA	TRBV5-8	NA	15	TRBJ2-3	TGTGCCAGCAGCGGCTTAGCGACTAGCACAGATACGCAGTATTTT	CASSGLATSTDTQYF
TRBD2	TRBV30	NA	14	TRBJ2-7	TGTGCCTGGAGTGTACTGGCGGGAGTTTCCGAGCAGTACTTC	CAWSVLAGVSEQYF
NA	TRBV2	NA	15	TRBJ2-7	TGTGCCAGCACCCCCATAGGACTCCCCTCCTACGAGCAGTACTTC	CASTPIGLPSYEQYF
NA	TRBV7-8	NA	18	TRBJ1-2	TGTGCCAGCAGCTTAGCGCCCGAGGGCCCGAAGGCTAACTATGGCTACACCTTC	CASSLAPEGPKANYGYTF
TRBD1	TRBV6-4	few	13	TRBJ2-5	TGTGCCCCCTCCGGGACAGTTCAAGAGACCCAGTACTTC	CAPSGTVQETQYF
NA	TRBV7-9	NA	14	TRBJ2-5	TGTGCCAGCAGCTTAGCGCTAGGCCAAGAGACCCAGTACTTC	CASSLALGQETQYF
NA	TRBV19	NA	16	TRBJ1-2	TGTGCCAGTAGTATGGTCGGGTTTCCTCGCGAATATGGCTACACCTTC	CASSMVGFPREYGYTF
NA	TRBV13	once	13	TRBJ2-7	TGTGCCAGCACGGACACCAGGTCCTACGAGCAGTACTTC	CASTDTRSYEQYF
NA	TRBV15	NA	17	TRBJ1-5	TGTGCCACCAGCAGAGGACGCTGGACGGCTCCGGGGCAGCCCCAGCATTTT	CATSRGRWTAPGQPQHF
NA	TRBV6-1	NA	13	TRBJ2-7	TGTGCCATCTTGACAGATGCTAACTACGAGCAGTACTTC	CAILTDANYEQYF
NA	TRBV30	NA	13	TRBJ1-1	TGTGCCGGAACGCCGGGGTCCGTCACTGAAGCTTTCTTT	CAGTPGSVTEAFF
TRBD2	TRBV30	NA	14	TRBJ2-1	TGTGCCTGGAGTGTAGCGGGGTCCTACAATGAGCAGTTCTTC	CAWSVAGSYNEQFF
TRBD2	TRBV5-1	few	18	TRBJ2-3	TGCGCCAGCAGCGAGCTACCTGGGGGGACTAGGGCCACAGATACGCAGTATTTT	CASSELPGGTRATDTQYF
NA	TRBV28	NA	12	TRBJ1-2	TGTGCCAGCAGTATCCTTCCGGGTGGCTACACCTTC	CASSILPGGYTF
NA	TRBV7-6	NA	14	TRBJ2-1	TGTGCCAGCAGCTTAGCGGGGGGAGGCAATGAGCAGTTCTTC	CASSLAGGGNEQFF
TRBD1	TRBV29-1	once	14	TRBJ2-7	TGCAGCGTAGGAGGACAGGGACTTTCCTACGAGCAGTACTTC	CSVGGQGLSYEQYF
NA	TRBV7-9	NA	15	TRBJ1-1	TGTGCCAGCAGCTTAAGTCATCTCTTAGACACTGAAGCTTTCTTT	CASSLSHLLDTEAFF
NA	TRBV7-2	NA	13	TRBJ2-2	TGTGCCAGCAGCTTTACGGGGACCGGGGAGCTGTTTTTT	CASSFTGTGELFF
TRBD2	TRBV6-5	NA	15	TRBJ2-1	TGTGCCAGCACCTTACTAGCGGGAGTAAGCAATGAGCAGTTCTTC	CASTLLAGVSNEQFF
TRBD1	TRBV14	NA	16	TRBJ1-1	TGTGCCAGCAGCCTCCGACAGGGGGCCCTGAACACTGAAGCTTTCTTT	CASSLRQGALNTEAFF
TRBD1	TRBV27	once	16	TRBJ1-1	TGTGCCAGCAGGGGACAGGGGCTCGATTTGAACACTGAAGCTTTCTTT	CASRGQGLDLNTEAFF
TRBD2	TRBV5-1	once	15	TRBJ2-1	TGCGCCAGCAGCCCGGGGTACGGGGGGGCCAATGAGCAGTTCTTC	CASSPGYGGANEQFF
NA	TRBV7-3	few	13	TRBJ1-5	TGTGCCAGCAGCGCGGGGGCGAATCAGCCCCAGCATTTT	CASSAGANQPQHF
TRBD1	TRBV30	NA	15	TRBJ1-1	TGTGCCTGGGAACAGGGGCAATTGGATTTGAGTGGAGCTTTCTTT	CAWEQGQLDLSGAFF
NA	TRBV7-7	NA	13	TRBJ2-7	TGTGCTAGCAGCGCCCAAGCGGCGGGTGAGCAGTACTTC	CASSAQAAGEQYF
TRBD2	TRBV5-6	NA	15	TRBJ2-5	TGTGCCAGCAGCCCGACTAGCGGGGGACAAGAGACCCAGTACTTC	CASSPTSGGQETQYF
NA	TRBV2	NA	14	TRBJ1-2	TGTGCCAGCAGAAGACAGTCATCTAACTATGGCTACACCTTC	CASRRQSSNYGYTF
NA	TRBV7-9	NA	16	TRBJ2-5	TGTGCCAGCAGCTCACCCCCTCGGACAAGCCAAGAGACCCAGTACTTC	CASSSPPRTSQETQYF
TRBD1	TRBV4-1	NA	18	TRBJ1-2	TGCGCCAGCAGCCCAATCATGGAGGGGACAGCGGGCGACTATGGCTACACCTTC	CASSPIMEGTAGDYGYTF
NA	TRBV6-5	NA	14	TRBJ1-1	TGTGCCAGCAGCCCCCTCACCCTAATCACTGAAGCTTTCTTT	CASSPLTLITEAFF
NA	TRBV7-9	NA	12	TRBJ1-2	TGTGCCAGCAGCCCTACTTTATGGGACAACACCTTC	CASSPTLWDNTF
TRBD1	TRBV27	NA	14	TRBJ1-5	TGTGCCAGCAGTCTACAGGGGGGGAATCAGCCCCAGCATTTT	CASSLQGGNQPQHF
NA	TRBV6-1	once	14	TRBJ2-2	TGTGCCAGCAGTTCGGGGGAATACACCGGGGAGCTGTTTTTT	CASSSGEYTGELFF
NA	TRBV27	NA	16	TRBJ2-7	TGTGCCAGCAGTAAGGGACTGAGGGTTTCCCTCTACGAGCAGTACTTC	CASSKGLRVSLYEQYF
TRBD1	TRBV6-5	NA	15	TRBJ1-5	TGTGCCAGCACAAAAACAGGGGGCGGCAATCAGCCCCAGCATTTT	CASTKTGGGNQPQHF
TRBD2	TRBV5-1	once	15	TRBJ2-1	TGCGCCAGCAGCCCGACTAGCGGGGGCCTCAATGAGCAGTTCTTC	CASSPTSGGLNEQFF
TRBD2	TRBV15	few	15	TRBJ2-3	TGTGCCACCAGCAGAGAGCTAGCGGGAGGTGATACGCAGTATTTT	CATSRELAGGDTQYF
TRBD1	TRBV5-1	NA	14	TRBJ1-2	TGCGCCAGCGGCACCGGGACAGGCTTCATAGGCTACACCTTC	CASGTGTGFIGYTF
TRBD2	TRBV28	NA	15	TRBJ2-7	TGTGCCAGCAGAAATGGACTAGCGGGGGGCCGGGAGCAGTACTTC	CASRNGLAGGREQYF
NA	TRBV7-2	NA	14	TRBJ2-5	TGTGCCAGCAGCTCCAGACAGTTCCAAGAGACCCAGTACTTC	CASSSRQFQETQYF
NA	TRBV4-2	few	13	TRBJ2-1	TGTGCCAGCAGCCAAGCTGGCATGAATGAGCAGTTCTTC	CASSQAGMNEQFF
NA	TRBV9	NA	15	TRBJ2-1	TGTGCCAGCAGCGCTGGGGGGAGCTCCTACAATGAGCAGTTCTTC	CASSAGGSSYNEQFF
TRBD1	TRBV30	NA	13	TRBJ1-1	TGTGCCTGGAGCCGACAGGGGGGCACTGAAGCTTTCTTT	CAWSRQGGTEAFF
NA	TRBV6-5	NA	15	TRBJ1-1	TGTGCCAGCAGTTCATGGGAGGGTCGGAACACTGAAGCTTTCTTT	CASSSWEGRNTEAFF
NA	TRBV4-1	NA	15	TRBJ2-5	TGCGCCAGCAGCCAAGCTTCCAGGGACCAAGAGACCCAGTACTTC	CASSQASRDQETQYF
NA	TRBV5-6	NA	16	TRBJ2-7	TGTGCCAGCAGCTGGACGACAGGACCCGAACCCTACGAGCAGTACTTC	CASSWTTGPEPYEQYF
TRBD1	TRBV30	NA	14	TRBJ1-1	TGTGCCTGGACCCAGGGACAGGTGAACACTGAAGCTTTCTTT	CAWTQGQVNTEAFF
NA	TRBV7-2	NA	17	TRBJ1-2	TGTGCCAGCAGCTTAGAAGGGAGCCCGGGCACTAACTATGGCTACACCTTC	CASSLEGSPGTNYGYTF
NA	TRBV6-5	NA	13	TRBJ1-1	TGTGCCAGCAGTGGGAATGGACAGCTCAAAGCTTTCTTT	CASSGNGQLKAFF